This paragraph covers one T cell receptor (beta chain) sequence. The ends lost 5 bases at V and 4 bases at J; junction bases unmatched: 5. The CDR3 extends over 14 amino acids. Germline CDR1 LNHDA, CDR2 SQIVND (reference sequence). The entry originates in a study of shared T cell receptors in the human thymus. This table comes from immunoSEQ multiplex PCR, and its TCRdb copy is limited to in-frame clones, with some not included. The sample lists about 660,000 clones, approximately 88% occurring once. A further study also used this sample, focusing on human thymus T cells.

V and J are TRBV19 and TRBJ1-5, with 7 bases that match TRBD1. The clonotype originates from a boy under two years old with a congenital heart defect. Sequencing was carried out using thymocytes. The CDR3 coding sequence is TGTGCCAGTAGTTCCGGACAGGTGAATCAGCCCCAGCATTTT. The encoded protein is CASSSGQVNQPQHF.